The present TCR beta chain was sequenced within a study of cytomegalovirus exposure and HLA in healthy donors. 13 Jbeta primers and 60 Vbeta primers were used for the PCR. The method was immunoSEQ multiplex PCR; TCRdb's version includes in-frame clones alone and lacks a portion of them. The repertoire has about 140,000 clones, approximately 88% of them found once; the top ten carry 0.51%. CDR3 length: 14 residues. V trimming: 0 bases; J trimming: 5 bases; junction bases outside the gene matches: 4. Germline V gene sequence: CDR1 SGHVS, CDR2 FQNEAQ. This chain links TRBV7-8 with TRBJ2-7, with 7 bases aligning to TRBD2. Sequencing was done on a sample of PBMCs. The TCR comes from a woman aged 40-49 years in good health and CMV-seronegative. The CDR3 nucleotides are TGTGCCAGCAGCTTAGCTAGCGGGCTAAACGAGCAGTACTTC. The encoded protein is CASSLASGLNEQYF. The variable domain in full, completed from reference TRBV7-8 and TRBJ2-7, reads GAGVSQSPRYKVAKRGQDVALRCDPISGHVSLFWYQQALGQGPEFLTYFQNEAQLDKSGLPSDRFFAERPEGSVSTLKIQRTQQEDSAVYLCASSLASGLNEQYFGPGTRLTVT.